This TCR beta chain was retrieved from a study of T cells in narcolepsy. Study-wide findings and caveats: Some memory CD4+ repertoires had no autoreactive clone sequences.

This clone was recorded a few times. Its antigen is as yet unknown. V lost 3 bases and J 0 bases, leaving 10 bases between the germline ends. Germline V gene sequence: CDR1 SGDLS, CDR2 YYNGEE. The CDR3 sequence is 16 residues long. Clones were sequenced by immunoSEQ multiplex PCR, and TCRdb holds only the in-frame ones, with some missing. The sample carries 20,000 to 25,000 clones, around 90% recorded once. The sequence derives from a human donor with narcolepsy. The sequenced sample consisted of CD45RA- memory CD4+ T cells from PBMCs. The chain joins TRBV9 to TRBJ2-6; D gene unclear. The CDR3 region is CASSAFRPSGANVLTF. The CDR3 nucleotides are TGTGCCAGCAGCGCCTTCAGGCCCTCTGGGGCCAACGTCCTGACTTTC.